The following is a TCR beta chain sequence with its context. Time point given: pretreatment peripheral blood. Urothelial carcinoma, locally advanced or metastatic, affected the patients. Produced via immunoSEQ multiplex PCR; TCRdb's table is partial and in-frame only. This sample has around 130,000 clones, with about 81% found just once. The data originate from a study of PD-L1 blockade in urothelial cancer. For the study at large: Patients commenced atezolizumab in 2014, and it was given at 1,200 mg intravenously every 3 weeks.

The CDR3 length is 15 residues. Germline loops: CDR1 MNHEY, CDR2 SMNVEV (reference sequence). The junction had 11 bases not matched to a gene; V was cut back by 4 bases and J by 6 bases. The chain joins TRBV27 to TRBJ1-2; 7 bases fit TRBD1. The sample in question was PBMCs, obtained around atezolizumab (anti-PD-L1) treatment. This receptor was taken from a man aged 45-60 years with urothelial cancer. The CDR3 here is CASSSLKTGWNGYTF. The CDR3 bases are TGTGCCAGCAGTTCACTAAAGACAGGGTGGAATGGCTACACCTTC.